A selection of T cell receptor beta chains follows, all from one sample in a study of shared clonotypes between healthy human individuals. The data were produced by immunoSEQ multiplex PCR, yet TCRdb's version contains in-frame clones alone and is incomplete. This sample has about 490,000 clones; less than 80% occur once, and the top ten carry 13%. The material sequenced was PBMCs. These receptors originate from a woman between 40 and 50 years old in good health. Some clones in this sample may be carry-over from other donors' samples. Each CDR3 is given with its conserved first and last residue. A D gene is named only where the DNA matches it firmly. Some rows have no size entry. The others give once, few or many, or a class for an expanded clone.

v_call	d_call	j_call	clone_size	cdr3_aa	cdr3_nt
TRBV18	TRBD2	TRBJ2-1	.	CASSPPGDSGRGNEQFF	TGTGCCAGCTCACCGCCCGGGGATAGCGGGAGAGGCAATGAGCAGTTCTTC
TRBV11-2	TRBD2	TRBJ2-5	.	CASSFASGRARETQYF	TGTGCCAGCAGCTTTGCGAGCGGGAGGGCCCGGGAGACCCAGTACTTC
TRBV5-8	.	TRBJ1-5	many	CASSLRTEEQPQHF	TGTGCCAGCAGCTTGAGGACAGAGGAGCAGCCCCAGCATTTT
TRBV28	.	TRBJ2-7	.	CASRVGSDYEQYF	TGTGCCAGCAGGGTGGGCTCGGACTACGAGCAGTACTTC
TRBV5-7	.	TRBJ2-1	.	CASSSAVAGRYNEQFF	TGTGCCAGCAGCTCGGCGGTGGCGGGTCGCTACAATGAGCAGTTCTTC
TRBV5-1	.	TRBJ2-5	.	CASSLPGQQETQYF	TGCGCCAGCAGCCTCCCGGGACAACAAGAGACCCAGTACTTC
TRBV30	.	TRBJ2-7	.	CAWSVTAYEQYF	TGTGCCTGGAGTGTCACAGCGTACGAGCAGTACTTC
TRBV7-2	.	TRBJ1-1	.	CASSLAREDEAFF	TGTGCCAGCAGCCTCGCCCGGGAGGATGAGGCTTTCTTT
TRBV11-2	.	TRBJ1-1	.	CASSPRYKQGRGTEAFF	TGTGCCAGCAGCCCTAGGTACAAACAGGGTAGGGGGACTGAAGCTTTCTTT
TRBV5-5	.	TRBJ2-7	.	CASSLQGQNLYEQYF	TGTGCCAGCAGCTTGCAAGGACAGAACCTTTACGAGCAGTACTTC
TRBV30	TRBD1	TRBJ1-4	.	CAWTAGGPNEKLFF	TGTGCCTGGACCGCAGGGGGACCTAATGAAAAACTGTTTTTT
TRBV7-9	TRBD1	TRBJ1-1	.	CASSPGGAGPVTEAFF	TGTGCCAGCAGCCCAGGGGGGGCAGGTCCTGTCACTGAAGCTTTCTTT
TRBV27	.	TRBJ1-2	.	CASRRRGEPHALYGYTF	TGTGCCAGCCGAAGAAGGGGGGAGCCCCACGCCCTCTATGGCTACACCTTC
TRBV27	.	TRBJ2-2	once	CASSFWQGSAGELFF	TGTGCCAGCAGTTTTTGGCAGGGGTCAGCCGGGGAGCTGTTTTTT
TRBV28	.	TRBJ1-6	.	CASSPPRQSGPLHF	TGTGCCAGCAGCCCTCCCCGACAGAGCGGGCCCCTCCACTTT
TRBV5-4	.	TRBJ1-3	.	CASSLGMGPQPGNTIYF	TGTGCCAGCAGCTTGGGAATGGGGCCGCAGCCTGGAAACACCATATATTTT
TRBV5-1	TRBD1	TRBJ2-7	.	CASSPLDREDEQYF	TGCGCCAGCAGCCCCTTGGACAGGGAAGACGAGCAGTACTTC
TRBV7-2	TRBD1	TRBJ1-1	.	CASSPRRGKAFF	TGTGCCAGCAGCCCCCGCAGGGGGAAAGCTTTCTTT
TRBV2	TRBD1	TRBJ1-5	many	CASRTGPPQPQHF	TGTGCCAGCAGGACAGGGCCGCCTCAGCCCCAGCATTTT
TRBV11-2	.	TRBJ1-1	many	CASSLVLTGYTEAFF	TGTGCCAGCAGCTTAGTCCTCACAGGGTACACTGAAGCTTTCTTT
TRBV11-2	TRBD1	TRBJ1-2	.	CASSIGQGYGYTF	TGTGCCAGCAGCATCGGACAGGGCTATGGCTACACCTTC
TRBV7-6	TRBD1	TRBJ1-2	few	CASSPGQMEPYGYTF	TGTGCCAGCAGCCCGGGACAGATGGAGCCCTATGGCTACACCTTC
TRBV19	TRBD2	TRBJ2-1	few	CASSPQAGGVTQFF	TGTGCCAGTAGTCCCCAGGCGGGAGGGGTCACGCAGTTCTTC
TRBV28	TRBD2	TRBJ2-4	.	CASSLMASGINIQYF	TGTGCCAGCAGTTTAATGGCTAGCGGGATAAACATTCAGTACTTC